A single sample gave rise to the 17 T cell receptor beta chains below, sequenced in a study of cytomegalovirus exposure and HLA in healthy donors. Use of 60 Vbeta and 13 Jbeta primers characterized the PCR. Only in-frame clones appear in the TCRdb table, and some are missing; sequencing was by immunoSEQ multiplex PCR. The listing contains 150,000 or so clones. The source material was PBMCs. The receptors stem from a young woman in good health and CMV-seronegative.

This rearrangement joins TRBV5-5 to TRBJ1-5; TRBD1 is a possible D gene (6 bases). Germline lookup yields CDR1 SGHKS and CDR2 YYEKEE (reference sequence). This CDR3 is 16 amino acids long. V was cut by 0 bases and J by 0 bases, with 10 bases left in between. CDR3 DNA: TGTGCCAGCAGCTTGGGGTTACAGGGTAGCAATCAGCCCCAGCATTTT. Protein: CASSLGLQGSNQPQHF. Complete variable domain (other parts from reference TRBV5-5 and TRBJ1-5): DAGVTQSPTHLIKTRGQQVTLRCSPISGHKSVSWYQQVLGQGPQFIFQYYEKEERGRGNFPDRFSARQFPNYSSELNVNALLLGDSALYLCASSLGLQGSNQPQHFGDGTRLSIL.

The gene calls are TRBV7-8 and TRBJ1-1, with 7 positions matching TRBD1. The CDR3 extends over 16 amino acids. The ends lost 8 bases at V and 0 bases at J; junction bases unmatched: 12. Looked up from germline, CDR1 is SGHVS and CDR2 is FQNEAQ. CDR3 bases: TGTGCCAGCTCTCGAGGACAGGCCCTCATGAACACTGAAGCTTTCTTT. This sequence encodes CASSRGQALMNTEAFF.

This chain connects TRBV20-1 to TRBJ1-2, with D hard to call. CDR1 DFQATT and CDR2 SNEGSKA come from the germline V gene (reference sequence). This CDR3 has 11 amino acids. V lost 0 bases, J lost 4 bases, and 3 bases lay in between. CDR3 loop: CSARDLYGYTF. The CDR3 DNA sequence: TGCAGTGCTAGAGACCTCTATGGCTACACCTTC.

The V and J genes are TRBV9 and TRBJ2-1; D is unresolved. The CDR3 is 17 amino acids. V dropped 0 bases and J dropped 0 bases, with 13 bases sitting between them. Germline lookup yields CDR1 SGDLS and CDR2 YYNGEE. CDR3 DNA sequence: TGTGCCAGCAGCGTAGACTTCGCGGCGAGCTCCTACAATGAGCAGTTCTTC. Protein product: CASSVDFAASSYNEQFF.

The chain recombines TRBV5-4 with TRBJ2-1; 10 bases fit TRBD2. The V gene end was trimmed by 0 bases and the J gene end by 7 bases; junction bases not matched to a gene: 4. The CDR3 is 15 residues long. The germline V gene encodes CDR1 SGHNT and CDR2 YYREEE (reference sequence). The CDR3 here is CASSLGGTSVNEQFF. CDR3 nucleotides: TGTGCCAGCAGCTTGGGGGGGACTAGCGTTAATGAGCAGTTCTTC.

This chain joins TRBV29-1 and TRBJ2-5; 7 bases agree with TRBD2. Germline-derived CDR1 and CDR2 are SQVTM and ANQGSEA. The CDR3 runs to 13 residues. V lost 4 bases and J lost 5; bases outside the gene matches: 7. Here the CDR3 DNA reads TGCAGCGTTGCTGCGGGAGTGGCGGAGACCCAGTACTTC. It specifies CSVAAGVAETQYF.

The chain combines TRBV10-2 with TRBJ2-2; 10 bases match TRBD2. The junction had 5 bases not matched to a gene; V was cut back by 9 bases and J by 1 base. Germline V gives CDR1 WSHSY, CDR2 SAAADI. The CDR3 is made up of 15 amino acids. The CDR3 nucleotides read TGCGCCAGTGAAAGCGGGAGGGGGAACACCGGGGAGCTGTTTTTT. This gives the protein CASESGRGNTGELFF.

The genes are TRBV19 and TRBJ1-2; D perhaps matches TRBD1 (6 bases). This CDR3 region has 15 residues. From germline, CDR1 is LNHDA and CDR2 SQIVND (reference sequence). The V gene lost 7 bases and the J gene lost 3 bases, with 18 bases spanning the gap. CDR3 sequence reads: CASTFKTEGDYGYTF. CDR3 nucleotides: TGTGCCAGTACTTTTAAGACAGAGGGGGACTATGGCTACACCTTC. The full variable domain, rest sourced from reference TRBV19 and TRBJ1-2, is DGGITQSPKYLFRKEGQNVTLSCEQNLNHDAMYWYRQDPGQGLRLIYYSQIVNDFQKGDIAEGYSVSREKKESFPLTVTSAQKNPTAFYLCASTFKTEGDYGYTFGSGTRLTVV.

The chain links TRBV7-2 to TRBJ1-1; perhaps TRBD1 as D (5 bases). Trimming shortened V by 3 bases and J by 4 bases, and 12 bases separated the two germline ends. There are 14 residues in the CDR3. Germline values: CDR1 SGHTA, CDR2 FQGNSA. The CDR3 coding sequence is TGTGCCAGCAGCTTTGTTGGGGGAGGCACTGAAGCTTTCTTT. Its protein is CASSFVGGGTEAFF.

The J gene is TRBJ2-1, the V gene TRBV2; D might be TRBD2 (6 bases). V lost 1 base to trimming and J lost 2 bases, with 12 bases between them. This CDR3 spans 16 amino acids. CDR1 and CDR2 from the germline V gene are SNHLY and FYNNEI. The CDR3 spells CASSEGWAGTYNEQFF. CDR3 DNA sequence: TGTGCCAGCAGTGAAGGGTGGGCGGGAACCTACAATGAGCAGTTCTTC.

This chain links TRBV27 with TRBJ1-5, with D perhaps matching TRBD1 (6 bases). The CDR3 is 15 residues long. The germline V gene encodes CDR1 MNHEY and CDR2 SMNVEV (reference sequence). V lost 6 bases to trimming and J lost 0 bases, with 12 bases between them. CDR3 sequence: CASRQGLYSNQPQHF. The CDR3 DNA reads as TGTGCCAGCAGACAGGGTCTATATAGCAATCAGCCCCAGCATTTT.

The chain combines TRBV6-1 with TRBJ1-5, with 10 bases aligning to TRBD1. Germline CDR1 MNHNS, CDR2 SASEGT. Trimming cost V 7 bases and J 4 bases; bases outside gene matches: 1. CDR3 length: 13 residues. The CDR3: CASMGQGNQPQHF. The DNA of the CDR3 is TGTGCCAGCATGGGACAGGGGAATCAGCCCCAGCATTTT.

The CDR3 region has the DNA TGTGCCAGCAGCCAAGGGTCCCTAGCGGGAGGCCTATACAATGAGCAGTTCTTC. Protein product: CASSQGSLAGGLYNEQFF. The V call is TRBV4-2, the J call TRBJ2-1, with TRBD2 matching 11 bases. The J segment lost 4 bases and the V segment lost 1 base, leaving 9 bases of the junction unmatched. The CDR3 is 18 residues long. Germline V gives CDR1 LGHNA, CDR2 YNFKEQ.

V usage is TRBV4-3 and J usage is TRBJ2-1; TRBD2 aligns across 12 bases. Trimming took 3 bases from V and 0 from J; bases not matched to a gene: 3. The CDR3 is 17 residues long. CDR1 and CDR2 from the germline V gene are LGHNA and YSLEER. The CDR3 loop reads CASSHPSGRGSYNEQFF. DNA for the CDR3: TGCGCCAGCAGCCACCCTAGCGGGAGGGGCTCCTACAATGAGCAGTTCTTC.

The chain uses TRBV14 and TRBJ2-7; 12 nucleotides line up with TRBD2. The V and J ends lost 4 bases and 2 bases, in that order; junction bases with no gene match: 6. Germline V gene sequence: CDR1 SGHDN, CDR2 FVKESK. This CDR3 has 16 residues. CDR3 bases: TGTGCCAGCAGCCCCCCCGGACTAGCGGGACCCTACGAGCAGTACGTC. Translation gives CASSPPGLAGPYEQYV.

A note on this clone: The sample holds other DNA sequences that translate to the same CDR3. CDR3 nucleotide sequence: TGCGCCAGCAGCTTGGGACAGGGTGGCGAGCAGTACTTC. This translates into CASSLGQGGEQYF. This rearrangement joins TRBV5-1 to TRBJ2-7, with 7 bases lining up with TRBD1. Germline loops: CDR1 SGHRS, CDR2 YFSETQ. The length of the CDR3 is 13 residues. The trim removed 0 bases at V and 6 bases at J, leaving 3 bases unmatched.

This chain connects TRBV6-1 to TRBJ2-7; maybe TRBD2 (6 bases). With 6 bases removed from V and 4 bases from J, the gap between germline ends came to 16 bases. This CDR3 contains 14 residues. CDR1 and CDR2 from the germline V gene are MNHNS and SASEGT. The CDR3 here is CASSLTRARYEQYV. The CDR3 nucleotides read TGTGCCAGCAGCCTGACTAGAGCAAGGTACGAGCAGTACGTC.